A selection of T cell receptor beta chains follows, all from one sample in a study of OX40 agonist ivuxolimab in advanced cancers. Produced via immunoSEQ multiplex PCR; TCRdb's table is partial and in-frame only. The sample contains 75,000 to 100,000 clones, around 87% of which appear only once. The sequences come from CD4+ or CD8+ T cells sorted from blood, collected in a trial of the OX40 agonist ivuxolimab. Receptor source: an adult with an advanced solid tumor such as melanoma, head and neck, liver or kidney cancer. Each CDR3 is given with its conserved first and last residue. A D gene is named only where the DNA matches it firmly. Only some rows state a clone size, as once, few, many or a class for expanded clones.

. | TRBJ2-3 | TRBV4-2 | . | CASSLGRPDGDTQYF | TGTGCCAGCAGCCTGGGACGGCCTGATGGAGATACGCAGTATTTT
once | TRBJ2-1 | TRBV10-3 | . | CAIAQRGSDNEQFF | TGTGCCATCGCCCAAAGGGGGAGCGACAATGAGCAGTTCTTC
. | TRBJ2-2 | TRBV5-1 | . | CASSSKGAARGTGELFF | TGCGCCAGCAGCTCTAAAGGGGCTGCTCGTGGCACCGGGGAGCTGTTTTTT
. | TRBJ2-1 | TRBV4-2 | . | CASSQPVARGYNEQFF | TGTGCCAGCAGCCAACCCGTCGCGCGGGGCTACAATGAGCAGTTCTTC
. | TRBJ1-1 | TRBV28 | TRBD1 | CASSLSGTGLNTEAFF | TGTGCCAGCAGTTTATCTGGGACAGGGTTGAACACTGAAGCTTTCTTT
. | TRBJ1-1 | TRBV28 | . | CASSSGQSNTEAFF | TGTGCCAGCAGTTCCGGACAGTCGAACACTGAAGCTTTCTTT
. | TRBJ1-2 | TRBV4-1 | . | CASSQYRGYTF | TGCGCCAGCAGCCAATACAGGGGCTACACCTTC
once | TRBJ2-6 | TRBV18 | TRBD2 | CASSPPGGAGANVLTF | TGTGCCAGCTCACCACCGGGAGGGGCTGGGGCCAACGTCCTGACTTTC
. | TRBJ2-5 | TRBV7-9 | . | CASSSDVQTQYF | TGTGCCAGCAGCTCGGACGTTCAGACCCAGTACTTC
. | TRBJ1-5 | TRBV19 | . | CASSITGQGQPQHF | TGTGCCAGTAGTATAACGGGGCAGGGTCAGCCCCAGCATTTT
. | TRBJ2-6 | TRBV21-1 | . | CASSKAGSSISGANVLTF | TGTGCCAGCAGCAAAGCAGGCAGTTCGATCTCTGGGGCCAACGTCCTGACTTTC
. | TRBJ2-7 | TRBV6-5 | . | CASSYRGWGADEQYF | TGTGCCAGCAGTTACCGTGGGTGGGGGGCCGACGAGCAGTACTTC
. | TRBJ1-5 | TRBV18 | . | CASSPVGSGNQPQHF | TGTGCCAGCTCACCAGTCGGGTCTGGCAATCAGCCCCAGCATTTT
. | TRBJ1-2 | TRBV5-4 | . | CASSPYRPDNYGYTF | TGTGCCAGCAGCCCCTACCGACCGGATAACTATGGCTACACCTTC
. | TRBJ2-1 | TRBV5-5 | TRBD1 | CASSLEGARAGEQFF | TGTGCCAGCAGCTTGGAGGGGGCGCGGGCCGGTGAGCAGTTCTTC
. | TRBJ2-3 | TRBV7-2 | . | CASSHSYTQYF | TGTGCCAGCAGCCATAGTTATACGCAGTATTTT
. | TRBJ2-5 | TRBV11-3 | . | CASSLGGPPETQYF | TGTGCCAGCAGCTTAGGCGGGCCACCGGAGACCCAGTACTTC
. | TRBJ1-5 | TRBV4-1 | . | CASSQEGHSNQPQHF | TGCGCCAGCAGCCAAGAAGGACACAGCAATCAGCCCCAGCATTTT
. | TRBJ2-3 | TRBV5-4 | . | CASSLPGLRTDTQYF | TGTGCCAGCAGCTTACCGGGACTTCGCACAGATACGCAGTATTTT
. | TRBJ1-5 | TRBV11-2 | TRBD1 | CASSLDRGREPQHF | TGTGCCAGCAGCTTAGATAGGGGGCGAGAGCCCCAGCATTTT
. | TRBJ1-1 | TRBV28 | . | CASSFILLYSAANTEAFF | TGTGCCAGCAGTTTTATCCTATTGTACAGTGCAGCGAACACTGAAGCTTTCTTT
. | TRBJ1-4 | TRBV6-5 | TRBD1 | CASSPRTGGNEKLFF | TGTGCCAGCAGTCCTAGGACAGGGGGTAATGAAAAACTGTTTTTT
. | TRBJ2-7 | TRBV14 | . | CASSQQGRGYEQYF | TGTGCCAGCAGCCAACAGGGAAGAGGCTACGAGCAGTACTTC
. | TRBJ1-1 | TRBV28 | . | CASRNALGLGYTEAFF | TGTGCCAGCAGAAACGCTTTGGGCTTGGGGTACACTGAAGCTTTCTTT
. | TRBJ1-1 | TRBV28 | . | CASSYGGTEAFF | TGTGCCAGCAGTTACGGGGGTACTGAAGCTTTCTTT
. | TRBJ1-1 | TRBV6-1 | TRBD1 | CASSERTGGTEAFF | TGTGCCAGCAGTGAACGGACAGGCGGAACTGAAGCTTTCTTT
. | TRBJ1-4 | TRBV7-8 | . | CASRDGTTTNEKLFF | TGTGCCAGCAGGGATGGGACTACAACTAATGAAAAACTGTTTTTT
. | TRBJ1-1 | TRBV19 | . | CASSTGGKLGNTEAFF | TGTGCCAGTAGTACGGGGGGCAAACTTGGGAACACTGAAGCTTTCTTT
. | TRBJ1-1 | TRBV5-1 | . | CASTLVFGYTEAFF | TGCGCCAGCACCCTCGTCTTCGGTTACACTGAAGCTTTCTTT
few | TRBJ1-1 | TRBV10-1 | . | CASSPGGVIGAFF | TGCGCCAGCAGTCCCGGGGGGGTCATCGGAGCTTTCTTT
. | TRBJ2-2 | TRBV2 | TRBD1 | CASRTPGQGRTGELFF | TGTGCCAGCAGGACCCCGGGACAGGGGAGAACCGGGGAGCTGTTTTTT
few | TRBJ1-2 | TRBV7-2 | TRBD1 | CASSLTRGRTYGYTF | TGTGCCAGCAGCTTAACCAGGGGGCGAACCTATGGCTACACCTTC
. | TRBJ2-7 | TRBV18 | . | CASSPMGQSLGGEQYF | TGTGCCAGCTCACCGATGGGACAGTCCCTTGGAGGGGAGCAGTACTTC
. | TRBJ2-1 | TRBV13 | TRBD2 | CASSFLLGSGEISYNEQFF | TGTGCCAGCAGCTTTCTCTTGGGTAGCGGGGAAATCTCCTACAATGAGCAGTTCTTC
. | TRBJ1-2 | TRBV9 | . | CASSADGDNYGYTF | TGTGCCAGCAGCGCCGACGGGGATAACTATGGCTACACCTTC
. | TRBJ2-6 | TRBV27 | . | CASSLFAVIHTGANVLTF | TGTGCCAGCAGTTTATTTGCGGTCATACACACTGGGGCCAACGTCCTGACTTTC
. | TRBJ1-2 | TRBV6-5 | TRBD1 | CASRRTGGAGGYTF | TGTGCCAGCAGACGAACAGGGGGCGCAGGTGGCTACACCTTC
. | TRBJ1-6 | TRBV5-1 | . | CASSLEGGYNSPLHF | TGCGCCAGCAGCTTGGAGGGGGGATATAATTCACCCCTCCACTTT
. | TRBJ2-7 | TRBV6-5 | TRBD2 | CASSVLAGAYEQYF | TGTGCCAGCAGTGTACTAGCGGGAGCCTACGAGCAGTACTTC
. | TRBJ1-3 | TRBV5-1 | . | CASSLAKYGADTIYF | TGCGCCAGCAGCTTGGCCAAGTACGGGGCAGACACCATATATTTT
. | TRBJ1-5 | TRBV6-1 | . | CASSQRGDQPQHF | TGTGCCAGCAGTCAACGGGGGGATCAGCCCCAGCATTTT
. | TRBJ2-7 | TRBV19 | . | CASSLSHVYEQYF | TGTGCCAGTAGTCTTTCTCACGTCTACGAGCAGTACTTC
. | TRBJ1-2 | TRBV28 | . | CASMGSSNYGYTF | TGTGCCAGCATGGGCTCCTCGAACTATGGCTACACCTTC
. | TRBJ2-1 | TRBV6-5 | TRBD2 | CASGAGGPREQFF | TGTGCCAGCGGGGCGGGGGGGCCCCGTGAGCAGTTCTTC
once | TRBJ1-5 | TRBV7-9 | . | CASSLAQGTAQHF | TGTGCCAGCAGCTTAGCTCAAGGGACGGCCCAGCATTTT
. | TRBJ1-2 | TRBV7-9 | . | CASSLKQNGYTF | TGTGCCAGCAGCTTAAAGCAGAATGGCTACACCTTC
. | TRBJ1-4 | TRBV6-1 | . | CASSPEWEKLFF | TGTGCCAGCAGCCCCGAGTGGGAAAAACTGTTTTTT
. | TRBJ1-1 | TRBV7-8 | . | CASSLTRATEAFF | TGTGCCAGCAGCTTAACTAGGGCAACTGAAGCTTTCTTT
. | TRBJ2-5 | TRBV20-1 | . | CSARGQETQYF | TGCAGTGCTAGGGGACAAGAGACCCAGTACTTC
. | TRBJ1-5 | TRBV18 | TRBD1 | CASSPGQGAGQPQHF | TGTGCCAGCTCACCTGGGCAGGGGGCTGGTCAGCCCCAGCATTTT
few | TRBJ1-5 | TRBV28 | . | CASSSLNQPQHF | TGTGCCAGCAGTTCACTCAATCAGCCCCAGCATTTT
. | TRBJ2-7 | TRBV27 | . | CASSFPGSYEQYF | TGTGCCAGCAGTTTCCCCGGCTCCTACGAGCAGTACTTC
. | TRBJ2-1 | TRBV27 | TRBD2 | CASRRGLAGGQGEQFF | TGTGCCAGCAGACGAGGACTAGCGGGGGGCCAAGGGGAGCAGTTCTTC
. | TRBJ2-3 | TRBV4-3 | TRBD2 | CASSQDLAGPVTDAQYF | TGCGCCAGCAGCCAAGATCTAGCGGGGCCTGTCACAGATGCGCAGTATTTT
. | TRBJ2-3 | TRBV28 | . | CASRGADTQYF | TGTGCCAGCAGGGGGGCAGATACGCAGTATTTT
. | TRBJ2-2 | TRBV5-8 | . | CASSPSGMWVTGELFF | TGTGCCAGCAGCCCCAGCGGAATGTGGGTAACCGGGGAGCTGTTTTTT
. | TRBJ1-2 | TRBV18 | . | CASSPLGDYGYTF | TGTGCCAGCTCACCGCTAGGGGACTATGGCTACACCTTC
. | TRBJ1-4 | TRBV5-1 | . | CASRKTARGEKLFF | TGCGCCAGCCGCAAGACGGCGAGGGGGGAAAAACTGTTTTTT
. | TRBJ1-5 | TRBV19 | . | CASSIVHKSNQPQHF | TGTGCCAGTAGTATTGTTCACAAGAGCAATCAGCCCCAGCATTTT
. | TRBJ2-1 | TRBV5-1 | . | CASSLASRLYNEQFF | TGCGCCAGCAGCTTGGCCAGCCGACTCTACAATGAGCAGTTCTTC